This note documents a single TCR beta chain sequence. The record originates from a study of blood T cell repertoires in COVID-19. As for the study in general: The United States, Italy and Spain were the sources of the acute and convalescent COVID-19 samples. In each case, the material was cDNA or gDNA derived from T cells, B-cell-depleted T cells, or PBMCs.

Original processing notes: Nucleated cell number was recorded as an estimate derived from reference gene primer amplification. Measured with immunoSEQ multiplex PCR; TCRdb has only the in-frame clones, and not every one. V and J calls and clone size follow that table, whereas D and trimming were derived from the DNA. Here the sample spans 400,000 to 550,000 clones, around 88% being singletons. V trimming: 2 bases; J trimming: 5 bases; junction bases outside the gene matches: 7. The CDR3 is made up of 15 amino acids. In germline, CDR1 is MNHEY, CDR2 SVGAGI. Sequenced input: peripheral blood. The receptor was derived from a woman in her 30s with acute or convalescent COVID-19. The chain links TRBV6-5 to TRBJ2-5; the match to TRBD2 covers 8 bases. This CDR3 is CASSYVSGGLETQYF. For the CDR3, the DNA is TGTGCCAGCAGTTACGTTTCGGGGGGGCTCGAGACCCAGTACTTC.